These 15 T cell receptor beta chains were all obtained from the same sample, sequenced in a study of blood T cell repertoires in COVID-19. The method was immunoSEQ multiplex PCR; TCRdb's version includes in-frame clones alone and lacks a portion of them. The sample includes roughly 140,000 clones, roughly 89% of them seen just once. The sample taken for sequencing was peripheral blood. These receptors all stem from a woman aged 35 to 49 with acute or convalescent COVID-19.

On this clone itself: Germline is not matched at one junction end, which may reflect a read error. This CDR3 reads CASSLRAGGPGNEQFF. CDR3 bases: TGTGCTAGCAGCTTAAGAGCGGGAGGGCCGGGCAATGAGCAGTTCTTC. The chain employs TRBV7-7 and TRBJ2-1; 10 bases match TRBD2. This CDR3 is built from 16 residues. CDR1 and CDR2 (germline): SSHAT, FNYEAQ (reference sequence). Filled out from reference TRBV7-7 and TRBJ2-1, the complete variable domain reads GAGVSQSPRYKVTKRGQDVTLRCDPISSHATLYWYQQALGQGPEFLTYFNYEAQPDKSGLPSDRFSAERPEGSISTLTIQRTEQRDSAMYRCASSLRAGGPGNEQFFGPGTRLTVL.

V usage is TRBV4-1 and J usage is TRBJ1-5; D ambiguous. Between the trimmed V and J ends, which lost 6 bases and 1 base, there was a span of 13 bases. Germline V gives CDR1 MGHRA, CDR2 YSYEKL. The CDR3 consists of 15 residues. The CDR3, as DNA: TGCGCCAGCAGGAAAAACTACCCCAGCAATCAGCCCCAGCATTTT. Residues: CASRKNYPSNQPQHF.

As DNA, the CDR3 is TGCGCCAGCAGCCAAGATAGCTCGGGGTCCTACAATGAGCAGTTCTTC. It yields the protein CASSQDSSGSYNEQFF. The chain combines TRBV4-3 with TRBJ2-1; tentatively, D is TRBD2 (5 bases). The CDR3 contains 16 residues. Trimming pared 0 bases from V and 1 base from J, leaving 10 bases between. Germline CDR1 LGHNA, CDR2 YSLEER.

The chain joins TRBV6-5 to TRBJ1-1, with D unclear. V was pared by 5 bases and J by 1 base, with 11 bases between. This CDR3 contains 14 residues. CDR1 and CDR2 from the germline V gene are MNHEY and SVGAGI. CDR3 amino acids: CASSHAEENTEAFF. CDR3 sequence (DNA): TGTGCCAGCAGTCACGCAGAGGAGAACACTGAAGCTTTCTTT.

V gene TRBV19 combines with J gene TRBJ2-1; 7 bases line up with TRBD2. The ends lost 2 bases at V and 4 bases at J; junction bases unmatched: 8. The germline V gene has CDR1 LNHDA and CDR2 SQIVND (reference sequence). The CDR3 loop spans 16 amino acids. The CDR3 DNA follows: TGTGCCAGTAGTATATTCAGCGGGGCAGAGTACAATGAGCAGTTCTTC. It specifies CASSIFSGAEYNEQFF.

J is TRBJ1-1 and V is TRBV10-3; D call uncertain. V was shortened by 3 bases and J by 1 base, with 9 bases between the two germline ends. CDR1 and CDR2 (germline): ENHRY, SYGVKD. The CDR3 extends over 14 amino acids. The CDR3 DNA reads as TGTGCCATCAGTGACCTTGCCGGGAACACTGAAGCTTTCTTT. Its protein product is CAISDLAGNTEAFF.

CDR3 nucleotides: TGTGCCAGCAAGTACAGGTGGGATTACAATGAGCAGTTCTTC. Amino acid sequence: CASKYRWDYNEQFF. V usage is TRBV13 and J usage is TRBJ2-1; D perhaps matches TRBD1 (5 bases). The V gene's germline CDR1 is PRHDT and CDR2 FYEKMQ (reference sequence). Trimming pared 7 bases from V and 4 bases from J, leaving 14 bases between. This CDR3 region has 14 residues. Together with reference TRBV13 and TRBJ2-1, the CDR3 gives the full variable domain: AAGVIQSPRHLIKEKRETATLKCYPIPRHDTVYWYQQGPGQDPQFLISFYEKMQSDKGSIPDRFSAQQFSDYHSELNMSSLELGDSALYFCASKYRWDYNEQFFGPGTRLTVL.

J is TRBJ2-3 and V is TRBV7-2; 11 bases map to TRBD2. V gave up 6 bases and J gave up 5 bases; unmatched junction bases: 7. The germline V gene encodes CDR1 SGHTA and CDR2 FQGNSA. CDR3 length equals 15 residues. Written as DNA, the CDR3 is TGTGCCAGCAGATTTAGCGGGGGGGCCGTAGATACGCAGTATTTT. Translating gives CASRFSGGAVDTQYF.

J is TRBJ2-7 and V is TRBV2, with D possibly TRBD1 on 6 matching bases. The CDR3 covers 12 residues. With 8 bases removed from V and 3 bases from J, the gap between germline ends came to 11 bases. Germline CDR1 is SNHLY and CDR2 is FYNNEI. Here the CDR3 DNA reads TGTGCCAGCGGTAGGGGGAGCTACGAGCAGTACTTC. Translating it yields CASGRGSYEQYF.

The chain's CDR3 is CASRTPKTANYGYTF. The CDR3 DNA is TGTGCCAGCAGAACACCAAAGACAGCTAACTATGGCTACACCTTC. V is TRBV28 and J is TRBJ1-2; a weak D match, TRBD1 (5 bases). Germline CDR1 and CDR2: MDHEN and SYDVKM. Trimming left V 6 bases short and J 0 bases short, with 14 bases between. The CDR3 is 15 residues long.

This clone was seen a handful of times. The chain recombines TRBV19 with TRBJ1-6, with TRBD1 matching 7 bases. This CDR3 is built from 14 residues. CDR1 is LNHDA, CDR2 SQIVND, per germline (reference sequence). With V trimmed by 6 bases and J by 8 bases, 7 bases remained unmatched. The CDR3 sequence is CASRQGKGDSPLHF. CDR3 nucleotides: TGTGCCAGTAGACAGGGGAAAGGAGATTCACCCCTCCACTTT.

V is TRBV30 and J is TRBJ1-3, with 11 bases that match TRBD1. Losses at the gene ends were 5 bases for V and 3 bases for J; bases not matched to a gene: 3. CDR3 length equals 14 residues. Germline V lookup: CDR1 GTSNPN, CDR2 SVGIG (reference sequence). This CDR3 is CAWGQGARGNTIYF. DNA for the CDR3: TGTGCCTGGGGACAGGGGGCGCGTGGAAACACCATATATTTT.

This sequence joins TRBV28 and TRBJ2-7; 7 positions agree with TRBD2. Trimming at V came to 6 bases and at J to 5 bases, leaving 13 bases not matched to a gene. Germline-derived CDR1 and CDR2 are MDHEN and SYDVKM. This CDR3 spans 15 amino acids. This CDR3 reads CASSPSGTYSDEQYF. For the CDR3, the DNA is TGTGCCAGCAGCCCCAGCGGGACGTACTCTGACGAGCAGTACTTC.

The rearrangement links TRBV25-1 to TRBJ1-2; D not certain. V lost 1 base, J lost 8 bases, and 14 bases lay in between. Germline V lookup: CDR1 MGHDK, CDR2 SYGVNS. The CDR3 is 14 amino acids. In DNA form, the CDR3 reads TGTGCCAGCAGTGAATCCGTGAGGGTGAAAGGCTACACCTTC. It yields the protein CASSESVRVKGYTF.

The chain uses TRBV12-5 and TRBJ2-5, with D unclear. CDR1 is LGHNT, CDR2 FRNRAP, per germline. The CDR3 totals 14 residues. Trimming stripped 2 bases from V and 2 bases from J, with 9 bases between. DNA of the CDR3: TGTGCTAGTGGTTTGCGAAACAGACAAGAGACCCAGTACTTC. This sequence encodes CASGLRNRQETQYF.